Listed below are T cell receptor beta chains from one sample, sequenced in a study of post-analysis software for immune sequencing data. MiXCR, run by TCRdb on the PCR reads, gives a single entry per CDR3 protein. The table lists approximately 440,000 distinct CDR3 sequences, under 55% of them singletons. Specimen: blood. The origin of the receptors is a girl aged 10-17 years with multiple sclerosis. Both conserved end residues are trimmed from each CDR3. D genes are given only for firm matches. Some rows have no size entry. The others give once, few or many, or a class for an expanded clone.

clone size	V gene	CDR3 length	D gene	J gene	CDR3 protein
.	TRBV7-9	13	.	TRBJ1-2	ASSLRGDPNYGYT
.	TRBV20-1	12	TRBD2	TRBJ2-5	SARASGRGETQY
.	TRBV7-3	10	TRBD1	TRBJ2-3	ASSGQATMQY
.	TRBV6-2/TRBV6-3	14	TRBD1	TRBJ2-1	ASIDRARGNYNEQF
.	TRBV20-1	9	.	TRBJ1-2	SASRNYGYT
.	TRBV29-1	13	TRBD2	TRBJ2-1	SVSEWRTSGNEQF
.	TRBV6-2/TRBV6-3	15	.	TRBJ2-7	ASRSLGPSPSPDEQY
.	TRBV20-1	13	TRBD1	TRBJ2-7	SAKGPGTAPYEQY
.	TRBV7-9	14	TRBD2	TRBJ2-6	ASSRTSGIGANVLT
.	TRBV28	13	.	TRBJ2-3	ASSLITAFADTQY
.	TRBV29-1	12	.	TRBJ2-7	SVEGGPGSYEQY
.	TRBV11-2	13	.	TRBJ2-5	ASGPGAAAGETQY
.	TRBV12-3/TRBV12-4	14	TRBD1	TRBJ2-1	ASSPSSGTVYNEQF
few	TRBV5-1	13	.	TRBJ1-5	ASSYGGGSNQPQH
few	TRBV12-3/TRBV12-4	13	.	TRBJ2-3	ASFPLGGTADTQY
.	TRBV20-1	14	.	TRBJ2-3	SARAPDFPRGDTQY
.	TRBV4-3	11	.	TRBJ1-2	ASSQDLGGGYT
.	TRBV5-1	11	TRBD1	TRBJ1-1	ASASDRGTEVF
once	TRBV6-7	14	TRBD1	TRBJ2-7	ASSYARTGNTYEQY
.	TRBV20-1	12	TRBD1	TRBJ2-1	SARGDREYNEQF
.	TRBV7-8	14	.	TRBJ1-2	ASSSRTAPSGYGYT
.	TRBV7-2	12	.	TRBJ2-7	ASSSDQGSYEQY
.	TRBV7-2	12	TRBD2	TRBJ2-5	ASRLAVYQETQY
few	TRBV4-1	13	TRBD1	TRBJ2-1	ASSQPGQGANEQF
.	TRBV9	10	.	TRBJ2-7	ASSVSGGEQY
.	TRBV20-1	12	.	TRBJ2-6	SARELSGANVLT
once	TRBV12-3/TRBV12-4	12	.	TRBJ1-5	ASSLWASNQPQH
once	TRBV21-1	15	.	TRBJ1-1	ASSKARWTGEMGEAF
once	TRBV15	10	.	TRBJ2-3	ATSRVSETQY
.	TRBV12-3/TRBV12-4	11	TRBD1	.	ASSITRGNEQY
.	TRBV29-1	11	.	TRBJ1-2	SVEDTAGYGYT
few	TRBV5-1	13	TRBD1	TRBJ1-5	ACSLDGQGNQPQH
once	TRBV12-3/TRBV12-4	13	.	.	ASSLVQAGLGEQY
.	TRBV9	10	.	.	ASSDGQYEQY
.	TRBV29-1	11	TRBD1	TRBJ2-7	SVVTGGDYEQY
few	TRBV25-1	10	.	TRBJ1-5	ASSELNQPQH
few	TRBV6-1	11	TRBD2	TRBJ2-1	ASSGRASHEQF
.	TRBV29-1	11	TRBD2	TRBJ2-3	SVGVASGDTQY
.	TRBV5-4	13	TRBD2	.	ASRGCSGGSSEQY
.	TRBV2	8	.	TRBJ1-1	ASRGGEAF
few	TRBV7-3	11	.	TRBJ2-1	ASSPPDVYEQF
few	TRBV4-1	12	.	.	ASSQIGPLDEQY
few	TRBV2	14	.	TRBJ2-7	ASSAAEDTDYNEQY
.	TRBV12-3/TRBV12-4	12	TRBD2	TRBJ2-7	ASSLIAGGIEQY
few	TRBV28	10	.	TRBJ2-6	ASSLAANVLT
.	TRBV12-3/TRBV12-4	13	TRBD2	TRBJ2-3	ASRGLAGDTDTQY
.	TRBV5-6	13	TRBD1	TRBJ1-1	ASSPQTGVNTEAF